Here is one TCR beta chain with its context. Antigen unknown. These data belong to a study of T cell repertoires in cytomegalovirus infection. As for the study in general: Peptides in the study included HLA-C-restricted and HLA-B-restricted CMV epitopes. Study results and limitations: Carriers of CMV and the relevant HLA type were discriminated by public TCR beta frequency. The ex vivo response showed dominance by HLA-C-restricted CMV-specific TCR beta clonotypes.

The V gene lost 2 bases and the J gene lost 7 bases, with 11 bases spanning the gap. Germline assignment: CDR1 KGHDR and CDR2 SFDVKD. The CDR3 sequence is 14 residues long. Each CDR3 protein is one row after TCRdb ran MiXCR on the reads. Altogether under 200,000 distinct CDR3 sequences are present, approximately 21% being singletons, with the ten largest covering 20% to 30%. The receptor was derived from a human donor in good health (CMV status not recorded). Some clones in this sample may be carry-over from other donors' samples. This specimen was CD8+ T cells from cultured PBMCs, taken from culture after CMV antigen stimulation. The rearrangement uses TRBV24-1 and TRBJ2-1; D may be TRBD2 (5 bases). CDR3 sequence reads: CATSDSSQWNEQFF. Written as DNA, the CDR3 is TGTGCCACCAGTGATTCTAGCCAGTGGAATGAGCAGTTCTTC.